This TCR beta chain came from a study of blood T cell repertoires in COVID-19. Study-level information: Donors in the United States, Italy and Spain gave samples during acute or convalescent COVID-19.

Trimming removed 5 bases from V and 7 bases from J, with 18 bases in between. The CDR3 consists of 15 residues. The germline V gene has CDR1 SGHDN and CDR2 FVKESK. Authors' methods: Reference gene primer amplification gave estimated nucleated cell counts. The method was immunoSEQ multiplex PCR; TCRdb's version includes in-frame clones alone and lacks a portion of them. That table gives V, J and clone size, and the DNA gave D and trimming. The table includes some 200,000 clones, 82% detected once. Clinical histories supplied by participants themselves formed the basis of cohort assignment. Two consecutive negative NP/OP PCR tests, clearance, or resolved symptoms defined Cohort 3 recovery.

The sequence was collected from a man aged 35 to 55 who had recovered from COVID-19. V and J are TRBV14 and TRBJ2-1; weak D call: TRBD2 (6 bases). The sequencing input was PBMCs or T cells enriched from blood (not recorded which). The CDR3 spells CASSNWGGNPNEQFF. The CDR3 bases are TGTGCCAGCAGCAACTGGGGCGGGAACCCAAATGAGCAGTTCTTC. Combining the CDR3 with reference TRBV14 and TRBJ2-1 gives the whole variable domain EAGVTQFPSHSVIEKGQTVTLRCDPISGHDNLYWYRRVMGKEIKFLLHFVKESKQDESGMPNNRFLAERTGGTYSTLKVQPAELEDSGVYFCASSNWGGNPNEQFFGPGTRLTVL.